The 32 T cell receptor beta chains presented below share a single source sample, sequenced in a study of CD8+ T cells in alopecia areata. Isolated RNA was reverse transcribed into cDNA used as the sequencing template. The table came from immunoSEQ multiplex PCR; TCRdb's copy has only in-frame clones and leaves some out. The table lists 180,000 or so clones, 58% of them singletons, with about 5.1% in the top ten. Treatment reported: oral pan-JAK inhibitor, 5-10 mg twice daily. Sequenced material: CD4+ T cells sorted from blood, taken at week 24, from a patient treated with tofacitinib. The receptors come from a human donor with alopecia areata.

The CDR3 nucleotides read TGCGCCAGCAGCTTGGACGGGAGCTCTCCCGAGCAGTACTTC. It encodes CASSLDGSSPEQYF. The rearrangement joins TRBV5-1 to TRBJ2-7, with D tentatively TRBD2 (6 bases). Germline V gene sequence: CDR1 SGHRS, CDR2 YFSETQ. This CDR3 contains 14 residues. V was pared by 0 bases and J by 6 bases, with 13 bases between.

The J gene is TRBJ2-6, the V gene TRBV5-1; 12 bases fit TRBD1. Germline V gene data show CDR1 as SGHRS and CDR2 as YFSETQ. V lost 4 bases to trimming and J lost 2 bases; unmatched junction nucleotides: 4. The CDR3 has 17 residues. CDR3 in amino acids: CASSNRDRGPGANVLTF. CDR3 sequence (DNA): TGCGCCAGCAGCAACCGGGACAGGGGGCCTGGGGCCAACGTCCTGACTTTC. The full variable domain, rest sourced from reference TRBV5-1 and TRBJ2-6, is KAGVTQTPRYLIKTRGQQVTLSCSPISGHRSVSWYQQTPGQGLQFLFEYFSETQRNKGNFPGRFSGRQFSNSRSEMNVSTLELGDSALYLCASSNRDRGPGANVLTFGAGSRLTVL.

The chain combines TRBV11-2 with TRBJ2-7; D not resolved. Germline V gives CDR1 SGHAT, CDR2 FQNNGV. V lost 3 bases and J lost 0, with 6 bases in between. The CDR3 runs 13 residues. The CDR3 region has the DNA TGTGCCAGCAGCTTTTCCAGCTCCTACGAGCAGTACTTC. Translated, it gives CASSFSSSYEQYF. Using reference TRBV11-2 and TRBJ2-7 for the parts outside the CDR3, the full variable domain is EAGVAQSPRYKIIEKRQSVAFWCNPISGHATLYWYQQILGQGPKLLIQFQNNGVVDDSQLPKDRFSAERLKGVDSTLKIQPAKLEDSAVYLCASSFSSSYEQYFGPGTRLTVT.

The chain carries TRBV4-1 and TRBJ2-1; 15 bases agree with TRBD2. The CDR3 has 19 residues. V shed 0 bases, J shed 0 bases, and the junction held 3 bases outside the gene matches. CDR1 and CDR2 (germline): MGHRA, YSYEKL. CDR3 nucleotides: TGCGCCAGCAGCCAAGAGGGGACTAGCGGGGGGTACTCCTACAATGAGCAGTTCTTC. Its protein product is CASSQEGTSGGYSYNEQFF.

The chain combines TRBV28 with TRBJ1-1; D uncertain. CDR1 is MDHEN, CDR2 SYDVKM, per germline. Trimming removed 4 bases at V and 7 bases at J, with 7 bases between. The CDR3 consists of 11 residues. The CDR3 DNA follows: TGTGCCAGCAGTTGGAGGAGTGAAGCTTTCTTT. Protein product: CASSWRSEAFF.

CDR3 protein: CSFAGTSGRAGETQYF. Here the CDR3 DNA reads TGCAGCTTCGCCGGGACTAGCGGGAGGGCAGGCGAGACCCAGTACTTC. The chain is built from TRBV29-1 and TRBJ2-5; TRBD2 matches at 16 bases. This CDR3 is built from 16 residues. Unmatched junction bases numbered 11, after V lost 8 bases and J lost 5 bases. CDR1 and CDR2 from the germline V gene are SQVTM and ANQGSEA.

This clone has a single count. The V call is TRBV25-1, the J call TRBJ1-1, with D uncertain. V lost 2 bases and J lost 0, with 4 bases in between. The germline gives CDR1 MGHDK, CDR2 SYGVNS. This CDR3 has 13 residues. The CDR3 loop is CASSEGVNTEAFF. The CDR3 DNA reads TGTGCCAGCAGTGAAGGGGTGAACACTGAAGCTTTCTTT. Based on the CDR3 plus reference TRBV25-1 and TRBJ1-1, the full variable domain is EADIYQTPRYLVIGTGKKITLECSQTMGHDKMYWYQQDPGMELHLIHYSYGVNSTEKGDLSSESTVSRIRTEHFPLTLESARPSHTSQYLCASSEGVNTEAFFGQGTRLTVV.

This chain links TRBV7-3 with TRBJ2-1; D may be TRBD1 (6 bases). The germline gives CDR1 SGHTA, CDR2 FQGTGA. Trimming took off 5 bases at V and 6 bases at J, with 11 bases between the two ends. The CDR3 runs 13 residues. The CDR3 bases are TGTGCCAGCAGCCAAACAGGGACCAATGAGCAGTTCTTC. It translates to CASSQTGTNEQFF.

This clone showed up just a few times. The chain joins TRBV5-1 to TRBJ1-2; the match to TRBD1 covers 11 bases. V lost 0 bases and J lost 6; bases outside the gene matches: 10. Germline assignment: CDR1 SGHRS and CDR2 YFSETQ. CDR3 length: 17 amino acids. In nucleotides, the CDR3 is TGCGCCAGCAGCTTGGGACATACCGGACAGGGGGCGCATGGCTACACCTTC. Translated, it gives CASSLGHTGQGAHGYTF.

This chain uses TRBV9 with TRBJ1-5, with D maybe TRBD1 (5 bases). V was pared by 0 bases and J by 1 base, with 8 bases between. Germline lookup yields CDR1 SGDLS and CDR2 YYNGEE. The CDR3 sequence is 15 residues long. The CDR3, as DNA: TGTGCCAGCAGCGTAGGCGGGACCAGCAATCAGCCCCAGCATTTT. This gives the protein CASSVGGTSNQPQHF.

J is TRBJ1-5 and V is TRBV7-9; D is perhaps TRBD1 (6 bases). This CDR3 region has 12 residues. From germline, CDR1 is SEHNR and CDR2 FQNEAQ (reference sequence). Between the trimmed V and J ends, which lost 5 bases and 5 bases, there was a span of 7 bases. DNA for the CDR3: TGTGCCAGCAGCCGACAGGATCAGCCCCAGCATTTT. It translates to CASSRQDQPQHF.

The J gene is TRBJ1-2, the V gene TRBV7-9; D uncertain. V was clipped by 6 bases and J by 3 bases, with 14 bases between them. Germline V CDR1 and CDR2: SEHNR, FQNEAQ (reference sequence). CDR3 length: 14 amino acids. CDR3 nucleotides: TGTGCCAGCAGTCCGGCGGCCTATGACTATGGCTACACCTTC. It codes for CASSPAAYDYGYTF.

The chain recombines TRBV20-1 with TRBJ2-3; D call uncertain. Germline values: CDR1 DFQATT, CDR2 SNEGSKA (reference sequence). Trimming removed 7 bases at V and 4 bases at J, with 9 bases between. The CDR3 is 11 amino acids. For the CDR3, the DNA is TGCAGTGTGACCTTGGCAGATACGCAGTATTTT. It encodes CSVTLADTQYF.

V and J are TRBV6-6 and TRBJ2-2; 10 nucleotides match TRBD1. The CDR3 has 16 amino acids. Germline assignment: CDR1 MNHNY and CDR2 SVGAGI (reference sequence). J gave up 6 bases and V 4 bases, and 8 bases lay outside the gene matches. The CDR3 reads CASSFPTGTGAGELFF. In DNA form, the CDR3 reads TGTGCCAGCAGTTTTCCAACCGGGACAGGGGCCGGGGAGCTGTTTTTT.

This clone was picked up a small number of times. The chain's CDR3 is CASSPRRGYEQYF. The CDR3 region has the DNA TGTGCCAGCAGCCCCCGTCGCGGCTACGAGCAGTACTTC. This chain uses TRBV7-9 with TRBJ2-7; D not resolved. Germline assignment: CDR1 SEHNR and CDR2 FQNEAQ (reference sequence). V shed 5 bases and J shed 3 bases, with 11 bases lying between them. The length of the CDR3 is 13 residues.

This clone was observed a handful of times. The chain recombines TRBV27 with TRBJ2-1; 7 positions agree with TRBD1. The trim removed 2 bases at V and 9 bases at J, leaving 4 bases unmatched. This CDR3 has 13 residues. Germline values: CDR1 MNHEY, CDR2 SMNVEV (reference sequence). In DNA, the CDR3 is TGTGCCAGCAGTTTAACAGGGGCCATTGAGCAGTTCTTC. Protein product: CASSLTGAIEQFF.

The genes are TRBV14 and TRBJ2-4; possibly TRBD1 for D (6 bases). Trimming removed 1 base from V and 4 bases from J, with 8 bases in between. The CDR3 consists of 14 residues. Germline values: CDR1 SGHDN, CDR2 FVKESK. CDR3 nucleotide sequence: TGTGCCAGCAGCCAAGCGGGGACAAAAAACATTCAGTACTTC. Amino acid sequence: CASSQAGTKNIQYF.

The V gene is TRBV2, the J gene TRBJ2-1; TRBD1 agrees at 7 bases. Germline CDR1 is SNHLY and CDR2 is FYNNEI. Unmatched junction bases numbered 5, after V lost 6 bases and J lost 6 bases. This CDR3 comprises 13 residues. The CDR3: CASSETGRNEQFF. CDR3 nucleotides: TGTGCCAGCAGCGAGACAGGGCGCAATGAGCAGTTCTTC.

The chain is built from TRBV29-1 and TRBJ2-1; D not resolved. There are 11 residues in the CDR3. V was trimmed by 6 bases and J by 8 bases, leaving 11 bases between them. The germline V gene has CDR1 SQVTM and CDR2 ANQGSEA. CDR3 nucleotides: TGCAGCGTCGGCGTAGCAGATGAGCAGTTCTTC. It specifies CSVGVADEQFF.

The J gene is TRBJ1-5, the V gene TRBV30; 7 bases agree with TRBD1. V lost 3 bases and J lost 6; bases outside the gene matches: 8. The CDR3 extends over 14 amino acids. Germline-derived CDR1 and CDR2 are GTSNPN and SVGIG (reference sequence). The CDR3 DNA reads TGTGCCTGGAGCGAGGGACAGTGGGTTCAGCCCCAGCATTTT. Translating gives CAWSEGQWVQPQHF.

The chain has TRBV4-1 and TRBJ1-2; tentatively, D is TRBD1 (5 bases). The germline CDR1 and CDR2 sequences are MGHRA and YSYEKL. This CDR3 comprises 16 residues. V gave up 2 bases and J gave up 3 bases, with 16 bases separating them. CDR3 DNA: TGCGCCAGCAGCCAAAACGGGGCCGGCGGCCACTATGGCTACACCTTC. Its translation: CASSQNGAGGHYGYTF.

The chain combines TRBV25-1 with TRBJ2-1; 8 bases map to TRBD2. V shed 4 bases and J 0 bases; nucleotides not matched to a gene: 5. Germline-derived CDR1 and CDR2 are MGHDK and SYGVNS. The CDR3 is 16 amino acids. The CDR3 bases are TGTGCCAGCAGTGGACTAGCGCCAAGCTCCTACAATGAGCAGTTCTTC. Translated: CASSGLAPSSYNEQFF.

The rearrangement uses TRBV29-1 and TRBJ2-1; D may be TRBD2 (5 bases). The V gene's germline CDR1 is SQVTM and CDR2 ANQGSEA. V lost 3 bases and J lost 3, with 12 bases in between. The CDR3 loop spans 14 amino acids. CDR3 DNA sequence: TGCAGCGTTGATGCGGAGGCCCTCTACAATGAGCAGTTCTTC. Translating it yields CSVDAEALYNEQFF.

The V call is TRBV6-5, the J call TRBJ2-7; D is unclear. Between the trimmed V and J ends, which lost 6 bases and 6 bases, there was a span of 18 bases. The germline CDR1 and CDR2 sequences are MNHEY and SVGAGI. The CDR3 extends over 14 amino acids. The CDR3 DNA reads TGTGCCAGCAGCCCCCTCGATAGGTCGTCCGAGCAGTACTTC. The encoded protein is CASSPLDRSSEQYF.

This clone was seen a handful of times. The chain carries TRBV5-6 and TRBJ1-5; TRBD1 agrees at 7 bases. V gave up 1 base and J gave up 2 bases; unmatched junction bases: 0. Looked up from germline, CDR1 is SGHDT and CDR2 is YYEEEE. The CDR3 is 14 amino acids. Here the CDR3 DNA reads TGTGCCAGCAGCTTGAGGGGGCGCAATCAGCCCCAGCATTTT. Translation: CASSLRGRNQPQHF.

The table lists this clone with a few counts. The J gene is TRBJ2-2, the V gene TRBV5-1, with a possible D match to TRBD2 (6 bases). Trimming shortened V by 4 bases and J by 6 bases, and 13 bases separated the two germline ends. The CDR3 consists of 14 residues. CDR1 is SGHRS and CDR2 is YFSETQ in the germline V gene. Here the CDR3 DNA reads TGCGCCAGCAGCACTGAACTAGCTTCCGGGGAGCTGTTTTTT. This encodes CASSTELASGELFF.

This clone was seen only a few times. This rearrangement joins TRBV29-1 to TRBJ2-7; D remains ambiguous. There are 11 residues in the CDR3. The germline V gene encodes CDR1 SQVTM and CDR2 ANQGSEA. The germline V and J ends were trimmed by 3 bases and 4 bases, with 7 bases remaining between them. The CDR3 coding sequence is TGCAGCGTTGAGGCCGGATACGAGCAGTACTTC. Translating it yields CSVEAGYEQYF.

This clone was observed once. The rearrangement joins TRBV6-5 to TRBJ2-7; TRBD2 aligns across 7 bases. The CDR3 extends over 15 amino acids. The V gene end was trimmed by 2 bases and the J gene end by 2 bases; junction bases not matched to a gene: 6. Germline CDR1 MNHEY, CDR2 SVGAGI. CDR3: CASSYGRAGTYEQYF. The CDR3 nucleotides read TGTGCCAGCAGTTACGGGAGGGCCGGGACCTACGAGCAGTACTTC.

V and J are TRBV30 and TRBJ1-5, with 11 positions matching TRBD1. The CDR3 sequence is 14 residues long. Germline V lookup: CDR1 GTSNPN, CDR2 SVGIG (reference sequence). The ends lost 4 bases at V and 7 bases at J; junction bases unmatched: 6. The CDR3 protein is CAWTRTGGGQPQHF. The CDR3 DNA is TGTGCCTGGACCCGGACAGGGGGCGGGCAGCCCCAGCATTTT. The full variable domain, with the rest looked up from reference TRBV30 and TRBJ1-5, is SQTIHQWPATLVQPVGSPLSLECTVEGTSNPNLYWYRQAAGRGLQLLFYSVGIGQISSEVPQNLSASRPQDRQFILSSKKLLLSDSGFYLCAWTRTGGGQPQHFGDGTRLSIL.

The chain combines TRBV9 with TRBJ2-3, with D perhaps matching TRBD2 (5 bases). This CDR3 has 14 residues. Germline V lookup: CDR1 SGDLS, CDR2 YYNGEE. Trimming shortened V by 0 bases and J by 5 bases, and 10 bases separated the two germline ends. CDR3 sequence (DNA): TGTGCCAGCAGCGTAGCGAATAGCGTAGATACGCAGTATTTT. It yields the protein CASSVANSVDTQYF. Full variable domain (rest looked up from reference TRBV9 and TRBJ2-3): DSGVTQTPKHLITATGQRVTLRCSPRSGDLSVYWYQQSLDQGLQFLIQYYNGEERAKGNILERFSAQQFPDLHSELNLSSLELGDSALYFCASSVANSVDTQYFGPGTRLTVL.

The chain joins TRBV29-1 to TRBJ1-2, with 7 bases identical to TRBD1. Unmatched junction bases numbered 5, after V lost 7 bases and J lost 0 bases. From germline, CDR1 is SQVTM and CDR2 ANQGSEA. The CDR3 is 13 residues long. The CDR3 protein is CSADREANYGYTF. The CDR3 nucleotides are TGCAGCGCCGACAGGGAAGCTAACTATGGCTACACCTTC.

This clone was counted a few times. The chain links TRBV9 to TRBJ1-2; maybe TRBD1 (5 bases). The germline V gene has CDR1 SGDLS and CDR2 YYNGEE. The CDR3 spans 15 residues. V gave up 4 bases and J gave up 4 bases, with 17 bases separating them. The CDR3, as DNA: TGTGCCAGCAGCCCTACAGGCTCCGGGGTCTATGGCTACACCTTC. Protein: CASSPTGSGVYGYTF.